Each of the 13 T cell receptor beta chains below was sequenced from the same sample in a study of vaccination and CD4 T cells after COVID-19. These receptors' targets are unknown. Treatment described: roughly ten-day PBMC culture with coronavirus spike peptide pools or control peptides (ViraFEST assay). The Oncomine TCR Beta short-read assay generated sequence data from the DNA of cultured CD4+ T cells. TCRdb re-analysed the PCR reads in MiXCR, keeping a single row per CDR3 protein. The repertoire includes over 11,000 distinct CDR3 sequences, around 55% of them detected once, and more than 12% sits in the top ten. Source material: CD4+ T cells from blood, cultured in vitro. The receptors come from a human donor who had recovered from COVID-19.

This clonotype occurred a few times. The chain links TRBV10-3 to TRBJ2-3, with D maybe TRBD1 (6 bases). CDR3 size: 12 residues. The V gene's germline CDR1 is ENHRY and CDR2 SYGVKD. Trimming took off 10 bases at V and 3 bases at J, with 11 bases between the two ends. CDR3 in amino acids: CATEDSTDTQYF. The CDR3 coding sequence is TGTGCCACCGAGGACAGTACAGATACGCAGTATTTT.

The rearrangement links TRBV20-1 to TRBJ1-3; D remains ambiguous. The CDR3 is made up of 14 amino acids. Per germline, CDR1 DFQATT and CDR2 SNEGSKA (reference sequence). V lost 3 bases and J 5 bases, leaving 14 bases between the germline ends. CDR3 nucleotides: TGCAGTGCTAGTTATGGCGGTCGGCGAAACACCATATATTTT. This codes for CSASYGGRRNTIYF.

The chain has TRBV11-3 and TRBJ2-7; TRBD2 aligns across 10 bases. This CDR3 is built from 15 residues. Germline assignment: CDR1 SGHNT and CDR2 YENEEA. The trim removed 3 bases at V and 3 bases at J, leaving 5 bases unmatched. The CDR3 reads CASSFQAGGYYEQYF. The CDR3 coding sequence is TGTGCCAGCAGCTTTCAAGCGGGAGGGTACTACGAGCAGTACTTC.

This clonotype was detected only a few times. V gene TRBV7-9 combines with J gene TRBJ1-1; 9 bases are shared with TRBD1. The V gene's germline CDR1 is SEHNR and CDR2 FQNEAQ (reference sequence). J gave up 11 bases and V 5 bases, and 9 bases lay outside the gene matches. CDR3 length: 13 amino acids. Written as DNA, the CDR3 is TGTGCCAGCAGCCCACAGGGGGCGGGGAAGGCTTTCTTT. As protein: CASSPQGAGKAFF. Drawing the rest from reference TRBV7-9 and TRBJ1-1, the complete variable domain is DTGVSQNPRHKITKRGQNVTFRCDPISEHNRLYWYRQTLGQGPEFLTYFQNEAQLEKSRLLSDRFSAERPKGSFSTLEIQRTEQGDSAMYLCASSPQGAGKAFFGQGTRLTVV.

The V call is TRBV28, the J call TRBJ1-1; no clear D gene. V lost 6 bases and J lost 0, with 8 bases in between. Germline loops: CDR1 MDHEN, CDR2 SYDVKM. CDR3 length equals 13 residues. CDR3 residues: CASRGAVNTEAFF. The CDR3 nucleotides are TGTGCCAGCAGGGGAGCAGTGAACACTGAAGCTTTCTTT.

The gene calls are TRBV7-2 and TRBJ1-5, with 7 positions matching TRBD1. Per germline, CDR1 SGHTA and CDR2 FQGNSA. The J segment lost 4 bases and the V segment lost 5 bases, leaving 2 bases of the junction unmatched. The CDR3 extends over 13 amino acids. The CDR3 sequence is CASSPQGNQPQHF. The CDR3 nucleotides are TGTGCCAGCAGCCCACAGGGGAATCAGCCCCAGCATTTT.

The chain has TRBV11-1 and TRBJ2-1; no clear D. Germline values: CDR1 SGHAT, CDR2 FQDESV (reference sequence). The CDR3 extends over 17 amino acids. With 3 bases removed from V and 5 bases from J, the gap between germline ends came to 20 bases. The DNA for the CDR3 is TGTGCCAGCAGCTTCCTCCAATCCAAGATCCTCCACAATGAGCAGTTCTTC. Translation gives CASSFLQSKILHNEQFF. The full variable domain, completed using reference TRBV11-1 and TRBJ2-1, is EAEVAQSPRYKITEKSQAVAFWCDPISGHATLYWYRQILGQGPELLVQFQDESVVDDSQLPKDRFSAERLKGVDSTLKIQPAELGDSAMYLCASSFLQSKILHNEQFFGPGTRLTVL.

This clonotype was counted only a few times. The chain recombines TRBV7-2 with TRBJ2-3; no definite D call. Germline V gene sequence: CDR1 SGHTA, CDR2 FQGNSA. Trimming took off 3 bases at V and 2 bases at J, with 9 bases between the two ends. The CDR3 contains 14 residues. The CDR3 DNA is TGTGCCAGCAGCTTTAGCCCTGCCACAGATACGCAGTATTTT. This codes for CASSFSPATDTQYF.

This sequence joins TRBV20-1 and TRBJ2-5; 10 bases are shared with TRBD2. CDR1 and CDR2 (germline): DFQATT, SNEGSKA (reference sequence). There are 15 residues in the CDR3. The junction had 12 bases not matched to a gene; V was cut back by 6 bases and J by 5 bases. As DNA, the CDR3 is TGCAGTGCGAGGGAGCTAGCGGGAGTCTTTGAGACCCAGTACTTC. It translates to CSARELAGVFETQYF.

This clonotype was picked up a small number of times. CDR3 protein: CASSQPSAADTQYF. CDR3 nucleotides: TGTGCCAGTAGTCAGCCCTCCGCCGCAGATACGCAGTATTTT. V and J are TRBV19 and TRBJ2-3; D remains unclear. The ends were cut back, 5 bases at V and 4 bases at J, with 13 bases in the middle. The CDR3 length is 14 residues. The germline CDR1 and CDR2 sequences are LNHDA and SQIVND (reference sequence).

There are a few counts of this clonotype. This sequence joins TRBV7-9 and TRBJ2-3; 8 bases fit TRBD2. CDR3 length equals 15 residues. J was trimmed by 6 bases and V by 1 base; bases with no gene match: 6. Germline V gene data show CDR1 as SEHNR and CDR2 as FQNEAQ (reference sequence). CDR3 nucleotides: TGTGCCAGCAGCTTAGGGGTCGGGAGGGATGATACGCAGTATTTT. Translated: CASSLGVGRDDTQYF.

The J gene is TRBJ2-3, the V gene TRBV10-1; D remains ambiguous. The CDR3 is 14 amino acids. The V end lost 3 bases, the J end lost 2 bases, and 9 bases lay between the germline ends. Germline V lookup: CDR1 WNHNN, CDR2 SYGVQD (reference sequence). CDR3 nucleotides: TGCGCCAGCAGTGATCGTCAGGTCACAGATACGCAGTATTTT. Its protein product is CASSDRQVTDTQYF.

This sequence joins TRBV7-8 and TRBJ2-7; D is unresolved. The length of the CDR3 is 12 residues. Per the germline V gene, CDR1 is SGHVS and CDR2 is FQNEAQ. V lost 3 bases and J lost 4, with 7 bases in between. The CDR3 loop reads CASSFFGYEQYF. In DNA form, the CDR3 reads TGTGCCAGCAGCTTTTTCGGGTACGAGCAGTACTTC. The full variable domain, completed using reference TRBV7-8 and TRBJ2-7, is GAGVSQSPRYKVAKRGQDVALRCDPISGHVSLFWYQQALGQGPEFLTYFQNEAQLDKSGLPSDRFFAERPEGSVSTLKIQRTQQEDSAVYLCASSFFGYEQYFGPGTRLTVT.